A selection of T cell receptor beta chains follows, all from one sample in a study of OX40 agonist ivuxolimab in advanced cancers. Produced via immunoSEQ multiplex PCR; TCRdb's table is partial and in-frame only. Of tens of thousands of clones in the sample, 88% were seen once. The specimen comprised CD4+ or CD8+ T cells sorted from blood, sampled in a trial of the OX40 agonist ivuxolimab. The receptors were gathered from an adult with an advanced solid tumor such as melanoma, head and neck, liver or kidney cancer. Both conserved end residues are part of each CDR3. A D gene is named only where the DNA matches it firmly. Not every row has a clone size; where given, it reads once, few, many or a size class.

CATSRDLAGGLFAQYF	TGTGCCACCAGCAGAGATCTAGCGGGGGGACTTTTCGCGCAGTATTTT	.	TRBD2	TRBJ2-3	TRBV15
CASSLFANTEAFF	TGTGCCAGCAGCCTTTTTGCGAACACTGAAGCTTTCTTT	.	.	TRBJ1-1	TRBV7-8
CASSPIGQGRGYTF	TGTGCCAGCAGTCCCATCGGACAGGGGCGAGGCTACACCTTC	.	TRBD1	TRBJ1-2	TRBV28
CASSPGSGGEQPQHF	TGTGCCAGTAGCCCTGGATCAGGGGGCGAACAGCCCCAGCATTTT	.	TRBD1	TRBJ1-5	TRBV19
CAISEGTDTEAFF	TGTGCCATCAGTGAGGGGACCGACACTGAAGCTTTCTTT	.	.	TRBJ1-1	TRBV10-3
CASSELPATHSTEAFF	TGTGCCAGCAGTGAATTGCCAGCTACCCATAGCACTGAAGCTTTCTTT	.	.	TRBJ1-1	TRBV2
CASSRGEVPYNEQFF	TGTGCCAGCTCCCGGGGGGAGGTCCCCTACAATGAGCAGTTCTTC	.	TRBD2	TRBJ2-1	TRBV18
CASSAGSSYEQYF	TGTGCCAGCAGTGCAGGTAGTTCCTACGAGCAGTACTTC	.	.	TRBJ2-7	TRBV6-1
CASRANRDRGNTEAFF	TGCGCCAGCAGAGCCAACCGGGACAGGGGGAACACTGAAGCTTTCTTT	.	TRBD1	TRBJ1-1	TRBV10-2
CASSSTGGSTDTQYF	TGTGCCAGCAGTTCAACGGGTGGGAGCACAGATACGCAGTATTTT	.	.	TRBJ2-3	TRBV28
CASRGGGIRNQPQHF	TGTGCCAGCAGAGGGGGGGGTATCAGGAATCAGCCCCAGCATTTT	.	.	TRBJ1-5	TRBV28
CSVTQGAYGYTF	TGCAGCGTGACACAGGGGGCGTATGGCTACACCTTC	.	TRBD1	TRBJ1-2	TRBV29-1
CASRDDLNYQPQHF	TGTGCCAGCAGAGATGATCTAAACTATCAGCCCCAGCATTTT	.	.	TRBJ1-5	TRBV2
CASTRGGQPQHF	TGTGCCAGCACCCGAGGGGGTCAGCCCCAGCATTTT	.	.	TRBJ1-5	TRBV28
CSVNHNYGYTF	TGCAGCGTAAATCATAACTATGGCTACACCTTC	.	.	TRBJ1-2	TRBV29-1
CASSPTYSMLGILGNQPQHF	TGCGCCAGCAGCCCCACCTATTCAATGCTGGGGATCTTGGGCAATCAGCCCCAGCATTTT	.	.	TRBJ1-5	TRBV4-1
CASSSPGQGYEQYF	TGTGCCAGCAGCAGCCCGGGACAGGGGTACGAGCAGTACTTC	once	TRBD1	TRBJ2-7	TRBV7-9
CASGRFGETQYF	TGTGCCTCCGGACGGTTCGGGGAGACCCAGTACTTC	.	.	TRBJ2-5	TRBV30
CASGENTEAFF	TGTGCCAGCGGGGAGAACACTGAAGCTTTCTTT	few	.	TRBJ1-1	TRBV14
CASSYARGGGYTF	TGTGCCAGCAGCTACGCGCGGGGGGGTGGCTACACCTTC	.	.	TRBJ1-2	TRBV7-6
CASSRDREASYEQYF	TGCGCCAGCAGCCGGGACAGGGAGGCCTCCTACGAGCAGTACTTC	.	TRBD1	TRBJ2-7	TRBV5-1
CASSLGQVVSPLHF	TGTGCCAGCAGCCTTGGCCAGGTCGTCTCACCCCTCCACTTT	.	.	TRBJ1-6	TRBV14
CASSLVRDSGTQYF	TGTGCCAGCAGCTTGGTAAGGGACTCAGGTACGCAGTATTTT	.	.	TRBJ2-3	TRBV5-4
CASSLGAWNTEAFF	TGTGCCAGCAGTTTGGGGGCATGGAACACTGAAGCTTTCTTT	.	.	TRBJ1-1	TRBV27
CASSPGTDTYEQYF	TGTGCCAGCAGTCCCGGGACAGATACCTACGAGCAGTACTTC	.	TRBD1	TRBJ2-7	TRBV5-4
CASSPPVRRGAQEKLFF	TGTGCCAGCTCACCACCGGTCCGCAGGGGCGCCCAAGAAAAACTGTTTTTT	.	.	TRBJ1-4	TRBV18
CASSLQGPPDNEQFF	TGCGCCAGCAGCTTGCAGGGCCCCCCAGACAATGAGCAGTTCTTC	.	.	TRBJ2-1	TRBV5-1
CATSRTSGGLTSQLFF	TGTGCCACCAGCAGAACTAGCGGGGGACTAACCTCTCAGCTGTTTTTT	.	TRBD2	TRBJ2-2	TRBV15
CASSYSRVGSYEQYF	TGTGCCAGCAGTTACTCCAGGGTGGGGTCCTACGAGCAGTACTTC	.	.	TRBJ2-7	TRBV6-6
CATSRDPGAQETQYF	TGTGCCACCAGCAGAGATCCCGGGGCCCAAGAGACCCAGTACTTC	.	.	TRBJ2-5	TRBV15
CASKTGFSGNTIYF	TGTGCCAGCAAAACAGGCTTCTCTGGAAACACCATATATTTT	.	.	TRBJ1-3	TRBV2
CASSLLNTEAFF	TGCGCCAGCAGCTTGTTGAACACTGAAGCTTTCTTT	.	.	TRBJ1-1	TRBV5-1
CSVDIQGLEAFF	TGCAGCGTTGACATACAGGGGCTTGAAGCTTTCTTT	.	TRBD1	TRBJ1-1	TRBV29-1
CSVDVGGGYTF	TGCAGCGTTGATGTCGGGGGTGGCTACACCTTC	.	.	TRBJ1-2	TRBV29-1
CASSPIGNGNEKLFF	TGTGCCAGCTCACCAATCGGAAACGGAAATGAAAAACTGTTTTTT	.	.	TRBJ1-4	TRBV18